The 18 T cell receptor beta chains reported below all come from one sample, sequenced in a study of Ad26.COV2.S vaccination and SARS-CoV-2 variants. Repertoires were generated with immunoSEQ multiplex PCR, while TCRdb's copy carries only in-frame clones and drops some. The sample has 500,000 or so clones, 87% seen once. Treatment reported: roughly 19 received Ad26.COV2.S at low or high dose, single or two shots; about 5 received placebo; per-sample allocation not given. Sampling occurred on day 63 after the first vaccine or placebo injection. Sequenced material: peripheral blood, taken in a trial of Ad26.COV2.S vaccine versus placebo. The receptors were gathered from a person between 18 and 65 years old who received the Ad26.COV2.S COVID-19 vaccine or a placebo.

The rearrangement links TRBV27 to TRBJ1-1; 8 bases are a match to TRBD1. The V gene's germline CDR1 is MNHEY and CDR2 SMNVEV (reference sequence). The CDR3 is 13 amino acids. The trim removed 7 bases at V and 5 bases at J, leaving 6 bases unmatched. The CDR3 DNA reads TGTGCCAGCAAGCAGGGGGCTTGGACTGAAGCTTTCTTT. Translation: CASKQGAWTEAFF.

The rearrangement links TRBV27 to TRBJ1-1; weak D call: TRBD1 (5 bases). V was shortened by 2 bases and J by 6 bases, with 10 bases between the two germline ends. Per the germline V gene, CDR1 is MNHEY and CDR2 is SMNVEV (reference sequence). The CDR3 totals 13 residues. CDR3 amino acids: CASSLQGSAEAFF. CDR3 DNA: TGTGCCAGCAGTTTACAGGGATCGGCTGAAGCTTTCTTT.

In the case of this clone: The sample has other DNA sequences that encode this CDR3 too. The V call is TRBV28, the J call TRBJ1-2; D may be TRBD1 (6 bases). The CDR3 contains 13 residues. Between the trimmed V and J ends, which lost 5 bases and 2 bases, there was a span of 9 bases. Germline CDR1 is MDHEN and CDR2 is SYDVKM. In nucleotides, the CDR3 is TGTGCCAGCAGTCTCAGGGGAAACTATGGCTACACCTTC. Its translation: CASSLRGNYGYTF.

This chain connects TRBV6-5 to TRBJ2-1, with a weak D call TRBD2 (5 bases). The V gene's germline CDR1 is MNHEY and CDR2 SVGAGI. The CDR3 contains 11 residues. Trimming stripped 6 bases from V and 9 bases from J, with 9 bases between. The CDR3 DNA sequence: TGTGCCAGCAGCCGAGGGAGTGAGCAGTTCTTC. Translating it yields CASSRGSEQFF.

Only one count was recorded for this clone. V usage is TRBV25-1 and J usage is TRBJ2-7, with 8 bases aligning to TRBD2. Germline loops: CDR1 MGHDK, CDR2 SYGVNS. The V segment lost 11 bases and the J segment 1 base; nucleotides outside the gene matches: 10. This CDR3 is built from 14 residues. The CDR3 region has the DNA TGTGCCCCGTCGAGAATAGCGGGGTCCTACGAGCAGTACTTC. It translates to CAPSRIAGSYEQYF.

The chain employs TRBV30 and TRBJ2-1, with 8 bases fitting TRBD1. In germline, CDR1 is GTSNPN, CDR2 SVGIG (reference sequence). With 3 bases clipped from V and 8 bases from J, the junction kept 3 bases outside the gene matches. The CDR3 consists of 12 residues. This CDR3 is CAWSPDRDEQFF. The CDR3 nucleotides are TGTGCCTGGAGCCCGGACAGGGATGAGCAGTTCTTC.

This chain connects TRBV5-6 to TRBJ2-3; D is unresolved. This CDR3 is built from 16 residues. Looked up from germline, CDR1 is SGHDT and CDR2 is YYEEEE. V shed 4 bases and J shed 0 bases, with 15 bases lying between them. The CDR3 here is CASSPIGRSSTDTQYF. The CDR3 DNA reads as TGTGCCAGCAGCCCCATTGGGCGGTCTAGCACAGATACGCAGTATTTT. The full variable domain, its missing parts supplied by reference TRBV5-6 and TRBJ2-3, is DAGVTQSPTHLIKTRGQQVTLRCSPKSGHDTVSWYQQALGQGPQFIFQYYEEEERQRGNFPDRFSGHQFPNYSSELNVNALLLGDSALYLCASSPIGRSSTDTQYFGPGTRLTVL.

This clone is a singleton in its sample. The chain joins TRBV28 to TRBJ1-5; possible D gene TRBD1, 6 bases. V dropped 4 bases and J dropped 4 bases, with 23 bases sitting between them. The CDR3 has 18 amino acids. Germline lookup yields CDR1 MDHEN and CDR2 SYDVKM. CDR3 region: CASSSQGGMVIANQPQHF. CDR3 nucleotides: TGTGCCAGCAGTTCACAGGGAGGGATGGTTATAGCAAATCAGCCCCAGCATTTT.

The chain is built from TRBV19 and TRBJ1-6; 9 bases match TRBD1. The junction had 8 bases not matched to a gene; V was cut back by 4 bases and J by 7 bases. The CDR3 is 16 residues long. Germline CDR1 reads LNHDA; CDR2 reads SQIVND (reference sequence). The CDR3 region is CASSKAAGQGNSPLHF. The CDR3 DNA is TGTGCCAGTAGTAAGGCCGCGGGACAGGGAAATTCACCCCTCCACTTT.

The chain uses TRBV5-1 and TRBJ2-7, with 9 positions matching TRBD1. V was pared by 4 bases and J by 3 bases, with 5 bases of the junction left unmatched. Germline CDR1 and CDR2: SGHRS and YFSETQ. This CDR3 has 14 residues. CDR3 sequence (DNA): TGCGCCAGCAGCACGGGACAGGGTAGCTACGAGCAGTACTTC. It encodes CASSTGQGSYEQYF.

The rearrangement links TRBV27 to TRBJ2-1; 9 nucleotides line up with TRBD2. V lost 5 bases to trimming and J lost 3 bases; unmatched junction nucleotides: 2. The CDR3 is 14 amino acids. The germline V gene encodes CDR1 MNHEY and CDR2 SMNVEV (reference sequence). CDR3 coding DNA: TGTGCCAGCAGTCCGACTAGCGGCTACAATGAGCAGTTCTTC. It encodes CASSPTSGYNEQFF.

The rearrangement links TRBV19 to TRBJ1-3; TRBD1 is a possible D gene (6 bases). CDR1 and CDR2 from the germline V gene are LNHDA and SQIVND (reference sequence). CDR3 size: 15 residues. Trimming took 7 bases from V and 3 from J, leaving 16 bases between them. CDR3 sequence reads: CASTYDRSYGNTIYF. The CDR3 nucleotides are TGTGCCAGTACTTACGACAGGTCTTATGGAAACACCATATATTTT.

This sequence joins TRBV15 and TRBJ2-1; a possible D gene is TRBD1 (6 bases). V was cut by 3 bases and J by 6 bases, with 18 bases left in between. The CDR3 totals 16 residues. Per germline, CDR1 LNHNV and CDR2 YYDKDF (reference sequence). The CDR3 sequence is CATSSPPGQIVNEQFF. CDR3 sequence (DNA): TGTGCCACCAGCAGCCCTCCGGGACAAATCGTCAATGAGCAGTTCTTC.

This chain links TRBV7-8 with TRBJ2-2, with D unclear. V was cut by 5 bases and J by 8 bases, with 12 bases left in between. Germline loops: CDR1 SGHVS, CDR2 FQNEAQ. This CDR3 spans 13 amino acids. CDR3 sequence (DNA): TGTGCCAGCAGCCTGGACGCTGCTGGGGAGCTGTTTTTT. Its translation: CASSLDAAGELFF.

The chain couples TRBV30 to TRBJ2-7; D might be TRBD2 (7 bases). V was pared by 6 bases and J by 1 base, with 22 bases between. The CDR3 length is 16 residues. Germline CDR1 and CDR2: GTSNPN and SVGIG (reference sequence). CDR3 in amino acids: CACHPRGRARSYEQYF. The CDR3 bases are TGTGCCTGCCACCCTAGGGGGAGGGCCAGGTCCTACGAGCAGTACTTC.

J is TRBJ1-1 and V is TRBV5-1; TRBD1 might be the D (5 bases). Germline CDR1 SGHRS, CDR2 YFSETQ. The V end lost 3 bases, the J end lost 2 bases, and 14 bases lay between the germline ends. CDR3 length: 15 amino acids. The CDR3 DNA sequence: TGCGCCAGCAGCTCCCGCCTCGGGGGTAACACTGAAGCTTTCTTT. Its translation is CASSSRLGGNTEAFF.

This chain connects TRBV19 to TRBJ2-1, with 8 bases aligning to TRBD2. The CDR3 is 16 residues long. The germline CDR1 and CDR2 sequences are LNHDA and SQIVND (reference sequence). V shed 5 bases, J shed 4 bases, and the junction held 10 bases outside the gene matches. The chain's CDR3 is CASSSHLGTSYNEQFF. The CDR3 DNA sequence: TGTGCCAGTAGTTCACATCTCGGGACTAGTTACAATGAGCAGTTCTTC.

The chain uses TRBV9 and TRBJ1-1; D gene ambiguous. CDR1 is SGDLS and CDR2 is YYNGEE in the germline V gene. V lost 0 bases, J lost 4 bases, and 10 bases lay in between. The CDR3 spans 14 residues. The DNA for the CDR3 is TGTGCCAGCAGCGTAGCTTCGGGTGTCACTGAAGCTTTCTTT. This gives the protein CASSVASGVTEAFF. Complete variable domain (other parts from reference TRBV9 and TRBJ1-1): DSGVTQTPKHLITATGQRVTLRCSPRSGDLSVYWYQQSLDQGLQFLIQYYNGEERAKGNILERFSAQQFPDLHSELNLSSLELGDSALYFCASSVASGVTEAFFGQGTRLTVV.